These 2 T cell receptor beta chains were all obtained from the same sample, sequenced in a study of blood T cell repertoires in COVID-19. TCRdb's table, derived via immunoSEQ multiplex PCR, lists solely in-frame clones and lacks some. This table has fewer than 250,000 clones, approximately 83% appearing once. Sequencing input: PBMCs or T cells enriched from blood (not recorded which). These receptors all come from a woman aged 40 to 55 with acute COVID-19.

This chain connects TRBV5-1 to TRBJ2-7; 8 nucleotides agree with TRBD2. CDR3 length equals 16 residues. V was clipped by 0 bases and J by 2 bases; unmatched bases: 7. Germline CDR1 and CDR2: SGHRS and YFSETQ. CDR3 DNA: TGCGCCAGCAGCTTGGACGGGAGCGGGAGCCCCTACGAGCAGTACTTC. The encoded protein is CASSLDGSGSPYEQYF.

This rearrangement joins TRBV2 to TRBJ1-2, with D possibly being TRBD1 (5 bases). V was pared by 1 base and J by 0 bases, with 12 bases between. Per the germline V gene, CDR1 is SNHLY and CDR2 is FYNNEI. The CDR3 contains 16 residues. CDR3 sequence: CASSEGWGSSNYGYTF. CDR3 bases: TGTGCCAGCAGTGAAGGGTGGGGCAGTTCTAACTATGGCTACACCTTC.